This entry lists 6 T cell receptor beta chains sequenced from one sample in a study of blood T cell repertoires in COVID-19. Method: immunoSEQ multiplex PCR; TCRdb's copy keeps in-frame clones and lacks some. The table lists about 250,000 clones, around 80% of them singletons. The sample was peripheral blood. The receptors were sampled from a man in his forties with active or convalescent COVID-19.

The genes are TRBV27 and TRBJ1-2, with 9 positions matching TRBD1. V lost 5 bases to trimming and J lost 7 bases; unmatched junction nucleotides: 11. This CDR3 has 15 amino acids. Germline values: CDR1 MNHEY, CDR2 SMNVEV (reference sequence). The chain's CDR3 is CASSTTWTGERGYTF. The CDR3 region has the DNA TGTGCCAGCAGTACGACCTGGACAGGGGAGCGTGGCTACACCTTC.

This chain links TRBV18 with TRBJ1-2; D is possibly TRBD1 (5 bases). Between the trimmed V and J ends, which lost 6 bases and 7 bases, there was a span of 21 bases. CDR1 KGHSH and CDR2 LQKENI come from the germline V gene. The CDR3 has 15 amino acids. The CDR3 protein is CASSQEQAPGFGYTF. The CDR3 nucleotides are TGTGCCAGCTCTCAGGAACAGGCCCCAGGGTTTGGCTACACCTTC.

In its sample, this clone was seen a few times. The rearrangement links TRBV6-1 to TRBJ2-7, with 10 positions matching TRBD2. V dropped 2 bases and J dropped 4; count of bases not matched to a gene: 8. CDR1 and CDR2 (germline): MNHNS, SASEGT. The CDR3 spans 16 residues. The CDR3 region is CASSETAGGRNYEQYF. CDR3 sequence (DNA): TGTGCCAGCAGTGAAACAGCGGGAGGGAGAAATTACGAGCAGTACTTC.

V and J are TRBV4-1 and TRBJ1-2, with D hard to call. CDR3 length: 16 amino acids. Germline V gives CDR1 MGHRA, CDR2 YSYEKL. Trimming cost V 4 bases and J 1 base, with 16 bases left between them. The CDR3 loop is CASSPRIGVGNYGYTF. In DNA form, the CDR3 reads TGCGCCAGCAGCCCCCGGATCGGGGTAGGTAACTATGGCTACACCTTC.

The chain combines TRBV5-1 with TRBJ2-3; TRBD2 agrees at 10 bases. CDR3 length: 18 residues. CDR1 is SGHRS and CDR2 is YFSETQ in the germline V gene. J was trimmed by 0 bases and V by 4 bases; bases with no gene match: 11. CDR3 amino acids: CASSPGWASGSSTDTQYF. The DNA of the CDR3 is TGCGCCAGCAGCCCTGGTTGGGCTAGCGGGAGTAGCACAGATACGCAGTATTTT.

The V gene is TRBV6-5, the J gene TRBJ2-3; 8 bases fit TRBD1. The CDR3 spans 15 residues. V shed 6 bases, J shed 3 bases, and the junction held 8 bases outside the gene matches. Germline V gene sequence: CDR1 MNHEY, CDR2 SVGAGI. The chain's CDR3 is CASRDGRGQTDTQYF. In DNA form, the CDR3 reads TGTGCCAGCAGAGACGGCAGGGGGCAGACAGATACGCAGTATTTT.